The 5 T cell receptor beta chains below come from one sample, sequenced in a study of T cell responses to AZD1222 COVID-19 vaccine. The data were produced by immunoSEQ multiplex PCR, yet TCRdb's version contains in-frame clones alone and is incomplete. The sample yields 93,000 or so clones, roughly nine tenths seen once. Material: peripheral blood, obtained on day 0 of AZD1222 vaccination. These TCRs come from an adult in good health.

The V call is TRBV6-5, the J call TRBJ2-1, with a possible D match to TRBD2 (6 bases). The CDR3 is made up of 15 amino acids. Trimming cost V 6 bases and J 6 bases, with 18 bases left between them. The V gene's germline CDR1 is MNHEY and CDR2 SVGAGI. CDR3 loop: CASRAGTSLGNEQFF. CDR3 bases: TGTGCCAGCAGGGCCGGGACTTCTCTCGGCAATGAGCAGTTCTTC.

The chain joins TRBV12-3 or TRBV12-4 to TRBJ2-5, with 7 bases identical to TRBD2. CDR3 length: 13 amino acids. Losses at the gene ends were 7 bases for V and 6 bases for J; bases not matched to a gene: 8. Written as DNA, the CDR3 is TGTGCCAGCAATCTTGGACTAGGTCAGACCCAGTACTTC. It encodes CASNLGLGQTQYF.

The gene calls are TRBV6-1 and TRBJ2-7; possible D gene TRBD1, 5 bases. This CDR3 contains 14 residues. CDR1 MNHNS and CDR2 SASEGT come from the germline V gene. V shed 2 bases and J shed 0 bases, with 8 bases lying between them. The CDR3 loop reads CASSEQTASYEQYF. For the CDR3, the DNA is TGTGCCAGCAGTGAACAGACAGCCTCCTACGAGCAGTACTTC.

The table lists this clone with a count of one. V and J are TRBV7-3 and TRBJ1-5; D is unresolved. Looked up from germline, CDR1 is SGHTA and CDR2 is FQGTGA. CDR3 size: 15 residues. The V gene lost 5 bases and the J gene lost 0 bases, with 11 bases spanning the gap. This chain's CDR3 is CASSQPLTSNQPQHF. DNA of the CDR3: TGTGCCAGCAGCCAGCCACTGACTAGCAATCAGCCCCAGCATTTT.

This chain uses TRBV10-2 with TRBJ1-1, with D maybe TRBD1 (5 bases). The CDR3 sequence is 15 residues long. Between the trimmed V and J ends, which lost 7 bases and 0 bases, there was a span of 15 bases. Germline V CDR1 and CDR2: WSHSY, SAAADI. The CDR3 spells CASIQDGGLNTEAFF. Here the CDR3 DNA reads TGCGCCAGCATCCAGGACGGGGGGTTGAACACTGAAGCTTTCTTT.